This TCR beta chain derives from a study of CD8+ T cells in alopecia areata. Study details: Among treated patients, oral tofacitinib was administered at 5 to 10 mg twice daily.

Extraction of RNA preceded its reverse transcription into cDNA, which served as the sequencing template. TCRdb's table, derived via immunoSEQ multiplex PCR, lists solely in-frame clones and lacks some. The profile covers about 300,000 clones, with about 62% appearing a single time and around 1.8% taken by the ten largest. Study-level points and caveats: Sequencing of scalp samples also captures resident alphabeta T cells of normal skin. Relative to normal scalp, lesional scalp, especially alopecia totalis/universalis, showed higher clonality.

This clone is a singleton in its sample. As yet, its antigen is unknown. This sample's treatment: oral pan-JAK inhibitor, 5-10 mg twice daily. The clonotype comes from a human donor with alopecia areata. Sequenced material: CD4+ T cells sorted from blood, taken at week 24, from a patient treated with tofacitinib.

The CDR3 DNA is TGTGCCAGCAGTCGGGACAGAAACTACGAGCAGTACTTC. Amino acids: CASSRDRNYEQYF. This rearrangement joins TRBV6-5 to TRBJ2-7, with 7 nucleotides matching TRBD1. Losses at the gene ends were 5 bases for V and 3 bases for J; bases not matched to a gene: 4. The CDR3 consists of 13 residues. Looked up from germline, CDR1 is MNHEY and CDR2 is SVGAGI.